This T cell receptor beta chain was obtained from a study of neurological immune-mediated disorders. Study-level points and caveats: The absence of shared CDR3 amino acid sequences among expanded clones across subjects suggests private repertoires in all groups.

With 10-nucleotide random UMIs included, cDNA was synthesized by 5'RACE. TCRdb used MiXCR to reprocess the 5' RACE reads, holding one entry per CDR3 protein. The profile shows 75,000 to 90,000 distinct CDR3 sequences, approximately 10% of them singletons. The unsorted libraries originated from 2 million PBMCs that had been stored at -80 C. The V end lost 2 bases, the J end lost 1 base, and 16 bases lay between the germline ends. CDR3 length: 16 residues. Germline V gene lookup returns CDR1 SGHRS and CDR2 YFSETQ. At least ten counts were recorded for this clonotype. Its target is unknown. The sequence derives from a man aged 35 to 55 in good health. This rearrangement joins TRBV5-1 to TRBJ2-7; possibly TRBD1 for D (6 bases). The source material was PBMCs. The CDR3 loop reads CASSFTPGTNSYEQYF. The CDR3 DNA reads TGCGCCAGCAGCTTTACCCCGGGGACAAATTCCTACGAGCAGTACTTC. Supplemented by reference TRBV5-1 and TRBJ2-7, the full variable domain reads KAGVTQTPRYLIKTRGQQVTLSCSPISGHRSVSWYQQTPGQGLQFLFEYFSETQRNKGNFPGRFSGRQFSNSRSEMNVSTLELGDSALYLCASSFTPGTNSYEQYFGPGTRLTVT.